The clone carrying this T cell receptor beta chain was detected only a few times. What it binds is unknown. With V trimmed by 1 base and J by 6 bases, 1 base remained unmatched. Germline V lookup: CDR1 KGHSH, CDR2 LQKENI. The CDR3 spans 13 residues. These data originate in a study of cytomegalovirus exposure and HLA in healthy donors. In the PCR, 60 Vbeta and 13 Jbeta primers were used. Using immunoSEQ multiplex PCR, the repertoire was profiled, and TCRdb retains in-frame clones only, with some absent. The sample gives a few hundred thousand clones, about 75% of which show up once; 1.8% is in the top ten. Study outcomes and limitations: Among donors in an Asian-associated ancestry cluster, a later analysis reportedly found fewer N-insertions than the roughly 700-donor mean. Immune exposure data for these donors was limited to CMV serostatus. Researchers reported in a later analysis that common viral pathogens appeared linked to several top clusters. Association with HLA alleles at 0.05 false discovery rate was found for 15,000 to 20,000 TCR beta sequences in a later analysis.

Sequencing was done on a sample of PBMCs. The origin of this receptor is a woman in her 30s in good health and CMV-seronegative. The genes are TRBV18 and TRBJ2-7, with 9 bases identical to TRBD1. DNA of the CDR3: TGTGCCAGCTCACCACTGGACAGGGGCGAGCAGTACTTC. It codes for CASSPLDRGEQYF.